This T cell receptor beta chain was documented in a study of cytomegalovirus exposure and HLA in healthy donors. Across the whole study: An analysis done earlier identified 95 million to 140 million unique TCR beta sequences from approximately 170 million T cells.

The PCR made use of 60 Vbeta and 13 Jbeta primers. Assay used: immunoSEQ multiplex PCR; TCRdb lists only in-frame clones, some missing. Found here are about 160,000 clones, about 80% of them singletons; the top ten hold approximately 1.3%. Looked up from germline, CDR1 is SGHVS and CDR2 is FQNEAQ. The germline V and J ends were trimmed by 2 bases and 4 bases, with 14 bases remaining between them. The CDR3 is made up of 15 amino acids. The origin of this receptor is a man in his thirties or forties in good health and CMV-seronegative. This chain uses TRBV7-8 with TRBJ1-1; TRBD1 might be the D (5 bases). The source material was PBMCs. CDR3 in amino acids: CASSLFARAATEAFF. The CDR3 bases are TGTGCCAGCAGCTTATTTGCCAGGGCGGCCACTGAAGCTTTCTTT.